Listed here are 26 T cell receptor beta chains from one sample, sequenced in a study of OX40 agonist ivuxolimab in advanced cancers. The table came from immunoSEQ multiplex PCR; TCRdb's copy has only in-frame clones and leaves some out. The sample includes 20,000 to 25,000 clones, around 84% of them seen just once. Specimen: CD4+ or CD8+ T cells sorted from blood, collected in a trial of the OX40 agonist ivuxolimab. These receptors were taken from an adult with an advanced solid tumor such as melanoma, head and neck, liver or kidney cancer.

The chain couples TRBV4-1 to TRBJ2-7, with 8 bases aligning to TRBD1. Germline V gives CDR1 MGHRA, CDR2 YSYEKL. The CDR3 is made up of 15 amino acids. Unmatched junction bases numbered 9, after V lost 4 bases and J lost 4 bases. The CDR3: CASSPGQGFSYEQYF. Here the CDR3 DNA reads TGCGCCAGCAGCCCCGGACAGGGCTTCTCATACGAGCAGTACTTC.

The chain joins TRBV27 to TRBJ1-5; D call uncertain. V gave up 3 bases and J gave up 2 bases, with 8 bases separating them. The CDR3 loop spans 14 amino acids. Germline V gives CDR1 MNHEY, CDR2 SMNVEV (reference sequence). CDR3: CASSFSPGNQPQHF. CDR3 DNA sequence: TGTGCCAGCAGTTTTAGTCCCGGCAATCAGCCCCAGCATTTT.

The chain couples TRBV6-1 to TRBJ1-4, with 8 positions matching TRBD1. The CDR3 covers 15 residues. The trim removed 6 bases at V and 7 bases at J, leaving 10 bases unmatched. Germline V gives CDR1 MNHNS, CDR2 SASEGT. In nucleotides, the CDR3 is TGTGCCAGCAGACTACCAGGGGGCGAAGTTGAAAAACTGTTTTTT. Translating gives CASRLPGGEVEKLFF.

The rearrangement links TRBV6-5 to TRBJ1-4; 8 positions match TRBD1. V trimming: 2 bases; J trimming: 7 bases; junction bases outside the gene matches: 6. Per germline, CDR1 MNHEY and CDR2 SVGAGI. This CDR3 is built from 15 residues. DNA of the CDR3: TGTGCCAGCAGTTACCACAGGGGGTCCGGTGAAAAACTGTTTTTT. Protein product: CASSYHRGSGEKLFF.

This clone was recorded only once. This chain uses TRBV15 with TRBJ2-5; no firm D call. The CDR3 has 13 amino acids. V was pared by 3 bases and J by 1 base, with 6 bases between. Germline V gene data show CDR1 as LNHNV and CDR2 as YYDKDF (reference sequence). CDR3 region: CATSSAGQETQYF. The CDR3 DNA reads TGTGCCACCAGCAGCGCAGGCCAAGAGACCCAGTACTTC. Based on the CDR3 plus reference TRBV15 and TRBJ2-5, the full variable domain is DAMVIQNPRYQVTQFGKPVTLSCSQTLNHNVMYWYQQKSSQAPKLLFHYYDKDFNNEADTPDNFQSRRPNTSFCFLDIRSPGLGDTAMYLCATSSAGQETQYFGPGTRLLVL.

This clone was observed a handful of times. The chain combines TRBV27 with TRBJ1-2; D is possibly TRBD1 (5 bases). Germline loops: CDR1 MNHEY, CDR2 SMNVEV (reference sequence). V was trimmed by 6 bases and J by 8 bases, leaving 25 bases between them. This CDR3 contains 16 residues. The CDR3 coding sequence is TGTGCCAGCAGGAAAACCGGGACGCCGGGGGTCGGAGGCTACACCTTC. Translating it yields CASRKTGTPGVGGYTF.

The chain joins TRBV2 to TRBJ1-1; D not certain. Trimming cost V 1 base and J 4 bases, with 13 bases left between them. This CDR3 comprises 15 residues. The germline CDR1 and CDR2 sequences are SNHLY and FYNNEI. The CDR3 DNA reads TGTGCCAGCAGTGAAGGAAGGGAGTTGTTCACTGAAGCTTTCTTT. Amino acids: CASSEGRELFTEAFF.

The chain joins TRBV21-1 to TRBJ2-1; the table's D gene call, TRBD1, was not cross checked with the DNA. TRBV21-1 is deemed a pseudogene. This CDR3 has 13 residues. CDR3 DNA: TGTGCCAGCAGCAAAGAACAGGGAAATGAGCAGTTCTTC. This translates into CASSKEQGNEQFF.

This chain connects TRBV5-4 to TRBJ2-1; no clear D gene. With 2 bases removed from V and 8 bases from J, the gap between germline ends came to 11 bases. There are 13 residues in the CDR3. Germline V gene data show CDR1 as SGHNT and CDR2 as YYREEE (reference sequence). CDR3 nucleotides: TGTGCCAGCAGCTTTGTAACGGACGATGAGCAGTTCTTC. It specifies CASSFVTDDEQFF.

The chain uses TRBV10-3 and TRBJ2-7, with D possibly being TRBD1 (5 bases). Germline CDR1 is ENHRY and CDR2 is SYGVKD. The CDR3 totals 14 residues. V lost 3 bases to trimming and J lost 4 bases, with 13 bases between them. The CDR3 loop is CAISEGEAVYEQYF. In DNA form, the CDR3 reads TGTGCCATCAGTGAAGGGGAAGCAGTGTACGAGCAGTACTTC.

The V gene is TRBV27, the J gene TRBJ2-7; TRBD1 might be the D (6 bases). Trimming removed 3 bases at V and 3 bases at J, with 12 bases between. This CDR3 comprises 14 residues. CDR1 is MNHEY and CDR2 is SMNVEV in the germline V gene (reference sequence). CDR3: CASSLNRALYEQYF. DNA for the CDR3: TGTGCCAGCAGTTTGAACAGGGCCCTCTACGAGCAGTACTTC.

The V gene is TRBV4-2, the J gene TRBJ2-1, with D perhaps matching TRBD1 (5 bases). CDR1 is LGHNA and CDR2 is YNFKEQ in the germline V gene. Deletions cut 0 bases from V and 8 bases from J, with 11 bases between. CDR3 length: 14 residues. The CDR3 sequence: CASSQETVLDEQFF. CDR3 sequence (DNA): TGTGCCAGCAGCCAAGAGACAGTCCTCGATGAGCAGTTCTTC.

The genes are TRBV28 and TRBJ2-7; a weak D match, TRBD1 (6 bases). The CDR3 spans 14 residues. Germline V gene sequence: CDR1 MDHEN, CDR2 SYDVKM. The V end was cut by 3 bases, the J end by 5 bases, with 14 bases between. CDR3 in DNA: TGTGCCAGCAGTTTCAGGGGCCAGAGGAACGAGCAGTACTTC. Amino acids: CASSFRGQRNEQYF.

V and J are TRBV4-1 and TRBJ2-3; D is undetermined. Germline CDR1 reads MGHRA; CDR2 reads YSYEKL. The V and J ends lost 0 bases and 6 bases respectively, with 10 bases between them. The CDR3 is made up of 14 amino acids. CDR3 amino acids: CASSQDEVYDTQYF. The CDR3 DNA reads TGCGCCAGCAGCCAAGATGAAGTTTACGATACGCAGTATTTT.

This clone has only one observation. V usage is TRBV6-4 and J usage is TRBJ2-3, with TRBD1 matching 7 bases. Germline V gene sequence: CDR1 MRHNA, CDR2 SNTAGT. The CDR3 contains 13 residues. Unmatched junction bases numbered 2, after V lost 3 bases and J lost 5 bases. The CDR3 loop is CASSEQGQDTQYF. The CDR3 nucleotides are TGTGCCAGCAGTGAACAGGGGCAAGATACGCAGTATTTT.

The chain couples TRBV2 to TRBJ2-7; tentatively, D is TRBD1 (5 bases). The CDR3 is 12 residues long. V lost 11 bases to trimming and J lost 4 bases, with 15 bases between them. Germline CDR1 is SNHLY and CDR2 is FYNNEI. The chain's CDR3 is CADQGYGYEQYF. DNA for the CDR3: TGTGCCGACCAGGGTTACGGGTACGAGCAGTACTTC.

The chain couples TRBV9 to TRBJ1-2; D is unclear. Germline assignment: CDR1 SGDLS and CDR2 YYNGEE. The V gene lost 0 bases and the J gene lost 14 bases, with 14 bases spanning the gap. CDR3 length: 12 amino acids. The CDR3 DNA follows: TGTGCCAGCAGCGTAGCGGAGACCGATCTTACCTTC. It is translated as CASSVAETDLTF.

The V and J genes are TRBV19 and TRBJ2-3; no firm D call. Trimming shortened V by 2 bases and J by 6 bases, and 9 bases separated the two germline ends. CDR1 LNHDA and CDR2 SQIVND come from the germline V gene (reference sequence). This CDR3 comprises 13 residues. The CDR3: CASSINYGDTQYF. CDR3 sequence (DNA): TGTGCCAGTAGTATAAACTACGGGGATACGCAGTATTTT.

This sequence joins TRBV11-3 and TRBJ2-1; D is unresolved. The CDR3 sequence is 16 residues long. Germline V gene lookup returns CDR1 SGHNT and CDR2 YENEEA. Trimming took off 1 base at V and 1 base at J, with 11 bases between the two ends. Written as DNA, the CDR3 is TGTGCCAGCAGCTTAGTCCCGGAGTTTTCCTACAATGAGCAGTTCTTC. Translated, it gives CASSLVPEFSYNEQFF.

This chain links TRBV29-1 with TRBJ2-1; 7 positions match TRBD2. CDR1 and CDR2 (germline): SQVTM, ANQGSEA. The CDR3 totals 13 residues. Trimming removed 8 bases from V and 4 bases from J; junction bases left unmatched: 8. For the CDR3, the DNA is TGCAGCTCCGGGGAGGGACTTTACAATGAGCAGTTCTTC. Its translation: CSSGEGLYNEQFF.

With regard to this clone: The same CDR3 also results from other DNA sequences found in this sample. The rearrangement uses TRBV28 and TRBJ2-3; D gene uncertain. Looked up from germline, CDR1 is MDHEN and CDR2 is SYDVKM. This CDR3 is 12 amino acids long. Trimming took off 7 bases at V and 2 bases at J, with 7 bases between the two ends. The CDR3 loop is CASTPNTDTQYF. The CDR3 nucleotides are TGTGCCAGCACCCCGAACACAGATACGCAGTATTTT. The complete variable domain, with remaining parts taken from reference TRBV28 and TRBJ2-3, reads DVKVTQSSRYLVKRTGEKVFLECVQDMDHENMFWYRQDPGLGLRLIYFSYDVKMKEKGDIPEGYSVSREKKERFSLILESASTNQTSMYLCASTPNTDTQYFGPGTRLTVL.

Here the CDR3 DNA reads TGTGCCAGCAGCTTAGATAATTCCGGGACTAGAGCTAACTATGGCTACACCTTC. This sequence encodes CASSLDNSGTRANYGYTF. The rearrangement links TRBV7-9 to TRBJ1-2, with D perhaps matching TRBD1 (5 bases). The CDR3 is made up of 18 amino acids. Germline loops: CDR1 SEHNR, CDR2 FQNEAQ (reference sequence). Between the trimmed V and J ends, which lost 1 base and 0 bases, there was a span of 18 bases.

The CDR3 reads CASSIDRGWGTGELFF. As DNA, the CDR3 is TGTGCCAGCAGTATCGACAGGGGGTGGGGGACCGGGGAGCTGTTTTTT. V and J are TRBV25-1 and TRBJ2-2, with 9 bases matching TRBD1. V gave up 5 bases and J gave up 5 bases; unmatched junction bases: 9. The CDR3 is made up of 16 amino acids. The germline V gene has CDR1 MGHDK and CDR2 SYGVNS.

This clone was observed once. The CDR3 is CASSGRTSGSTDTQYF. The CDR3 DNA follows: TGTGCCAGCAGCGGACGGACTAGCGGGAGCACAGATACGCAGTATTTT. V and J are TRBV7-6 and TRBJ2-3; 11 nucleotides line up with TRBD2. Germline values: CDR1 SGHVS, CDR2 FNYEAQ. The junction had 4 bases not matched to a gene; V was cut back by 5 bases and J by 0 bases. The CDR3 contains 16 residues.

The chain employs TRBV19 and TRBJ2-1; D call uncertain. The CDR3 is made up of 15 amino acids. With 3 bases removed from V and 0 bases from J, the gap between germline ends came to 9 bases. From germline, CDR1 is LNHDA and CDR2 SQIVND (reference sequence). CDR3 sequence reads: CASSISGFSYNEQFF. The CDR3 DNA reads TGTGCCAGTAGTATCTCCGGGTTCTCCTACAATGAGCAGTTCTTC.

The chain uses TRBV7-9 and TRBJ2-1; TRBD2 might be the D (6 bases). The ends were cut back, 5 bases at V and 6 bases at J, with 20 bases in the middle. Germline values: CDR1 SEHNR, CDR2 FQNEAQ (reference sequence). The length of the CDR3 is 16 residues. The CDR3 nucleotides read TGTGCCAGCAGCCCTCTGTGGGGGGACTCGGGCAATGAGCAGTTCTTC. This encodes CASSPLWGDSGNEQFF.